Listed below are T cell receptor beta chains from one sample, sequenced in a study of T cells after yellow fever vaccination. One entry per CDR3 protein, called by TCRdb with MiXCR from the 5' RACE reads. The table has some 500,000 distinct CDR3 sequences, roughly 13% seen once; the top ten hold roughly 13%. Sequenced here: PBMCs, sampled on the day of the yellow fever booster vaccination. The receptors originated from a man younger than 40 who received the YFV17D yellow fever vaccine. CDR3s include the opening cysteine and the closing phenylalanine or tryptophan. Fields, in order: J gene, clone size, D gene, V gene, CDR3 protein, CDR3 DNA. D genes are given only for firm matches. The size field is filled for only some rows; it gives once, few, many or a size class.

J: TRBJ2-3; size: few; D: TRBD1; V: TRBV5-1; CDR3: CASSGRQGGTDTQYF; DNA: TGCGCCAGCAGCGGCCGACAGGGGGGGACAGATACGCAGTATTTT
J: TRBJ2-3; size: few; D: TRBD2; V: TRBV6-5; CDR3: CASSYSLVSGGPFTDTQYF; DNA: TGTGCCAGCAGTTACTCCCTGGTTTCGGGAGGGCCTTTCACAGATACGCAGTATTTT
J: TRBJ2-3; size: few; D: NA; V: TRBV5-1; CDR3: CASSLEGRPLDTQYF; DNA: TGCGCCAGCAGCTTGGAGGGACGTCCGTTGGATACGCAGTATTTT
J: TRBJ1-1; size: NA; D: TRBD1; V: TRBV3-1; CDR3: CASSPGQNTDAFF; DNA: TGTGCCAGCAGCCCGGGACAGAACACTGACGCTTTCTTT
J: TRBJ2-3; size: few; D: TRBD2; V: TRBV3-1; CDR3: CASSPRLAGDQDTQYF; DNA: TGTGCCAGCAGCCCCCGACTAGCGGGAGATCAAGATACGCAGTATTTT
J: TRBJ2-7; size: few; D: NA; V: TRBV30; CDR3: CAWSVDSGQYF; DNA: TGTGCCTGGAGTGTAGACTCCGGGCAGTACTTC
J: TRBJ1-2; size: NA; D: NA; V: TRBV12-3/TRBV12-4; CDR3: CASSPGVGSHGGYTF; DNA: TGTGCCAGCAGTCCTGGTGTAGGCAGTCACGGCGGCTACACCTTC
J: TRBJ2-3; size: NA; D: NA; V: TRBV7-2; CDR3: CASSLHPDPSTDTQYF; DNA: TGTGCCAGCAGCTTACACCCAGACCCTAGCACAGATACGCAGTATTTT
J: TRBJ2-5; size: few; D: NA; V: TRBV2; CDR3: CASRARPGGETQYF; DNA: TGTGCCAGCAGGGCCCGTCCTGGGGGCGAGACCCAGTACTTC
J: TRBJ2-1; size: few; D: TRBD2; V: TRBV12-3/TRBV12-4; CDR3: CASSMLGGLAAEQFF; DNA: TGTGCCAGCAGTATGTTAGGCGGGCTAGCGGCTGAGCAGTTCTTC
J: TRBJ2-7; size: few; D: TRBD1; V: TRBV14; CDR3: CASSQLQGAQEQYF; DNA: TGTGCCAGCAGCCAGTTACAGGGGGCGCAAGAGCAGTACTTC
J: TRBJ2-5; size: few; D: NA; V: TRBV5-6; CDR3: CASSPPRGGPRQETQYF; DNA: TGTGCCAGCAGCCCACCTAGGGGGGGTCCTCGCCAAGAGACCCAGTACTTC
J: TRBJ2-7; size: NA; D: TRBD1; V: TRBV29-1; CDR3: CSVGGGQGAYEQYF; DNA: TGCAGCGTTGGGGGGGGACAGGGGGCCTACGAGCAGTACTTC
J: TRBJ2-2; size: few; D: NA; V: TRBV6-2/TRBV6-3; CDR3: CASSYISTGELFF; DNA: TGTGCCAGCAGTTACATCAGCACCGGGGAGCTGTTTTTT
J: TRBJ2-1; size: many; D: NA; V: TRBV5-5; CDR3: CASSLIGVEIEQFF; DNA: TGTGCCAGCAGCTTGATTGGGGTGGAGATTGAGCAGTTCTTC
J: TRBJ2-1; size: few; D: TRBD2; V: TRBV10-2; CDR3: CASSPNYKTSGGYNEQFF; DNA: TGCGCCAGCAGCCCGAACTATAAAACTAGCGGGGGTTACAATGAGCAGTTCTTC
J: TRBJ2-2; size: few; D: TRBD2; V: TRBV7-2; CDR3: CASSHLSGRVGELFF; DNA: TGTGCCAGCAGCCATCTTAGCGGGAGGGTCGGGGAGCTGTTTTTT
J: TRBJ2-6; size: NA; D: TRBD1; V: TRBV30; CDR3: CAWSFARGGPNSGANVLTF; DNA: TGTGCCTGGAGTTTCGCAAGAGGGGGCCCTAACTCTGGGGCCAACGTCCTGACTTTC
J: TRBJ1-5; size: few; D: NA; V: TRBV20-1; CDR3: CSAREAGVRDQPQHF; DNA: TGCAGTGCTAGAGAGGCAGGGGTTCGGGATCAGCCCCAGCATTTT
J: TRBJ2-5; size: many; D: TRBD1; V: TRBV7-2; CDR3: CASSPRQGQFKQETQYF; DNA: TGTGCCAGCAGCCCAAGACAGGGTCAATTCAAACAAGAGACCCAGTACTTC
J: TRBJ1-1; size: few; D: TRBD1; V: TRBV30; CDR3: CASETGTGRTEAFF; DNA: TGTGCCTCCGAAACCGGGACAGGGAGGACTGAAGCTTTCTTT
J: TRBJ2-3; size: many; D: NA; V: TRBV9; CDR3: CASSTPQRDTQYF; DNA: TGTGCCAGCAGCACCCCCCAGAGGGATACGCAGTATTTT
J: TRBJ2-5; size: few; D: TRBD1; V: TRBV24-1; CDR3: CATSDSPGQGVGETQYF; DNA: TGTGCCACCAGTGATTCCCCTGGACAGGGGGTCGGGGAGACCCAGTACTTC
J: TRBJ2-7; size: many; D: TRBD1; V: TRBV5-1; CDR3: CASSLSRQGANEQYF; DNA: TGCGCCAGCAGCTTGTCGAGACAGGGGGCCAACGAGCAGTACTTC
J: TRBJ1-6; size: NA; D: NA; V: TRBV30; CDR3: CAWSGGMNSPLHF; DNA: TGTGCCTGGAGTGGGGGGATGAACTCACCCCTCCACTTT
J: TRBJ2-2; size: NA; D: NA; V: TRBV5-1; CDR3: CASRKDSNTGELFF; DNA: TGCGCCAGCAGGAAAGACTCGAACACCGGGGAGCTGTTTTTT
J: TRBJ1-1; size: many; D: NA; V: TRBV12-3/TRBV12-4; CDR3: CASSLRGVNTEAFF; DNA: TGTGCCAGCAGTTTAAGAGGGGTTAACACTGAAGCTTTCTTT
J: TRBJ2-3; size: NA; D: TRBD2; V: TRBV29-1; CDR3: CSVAPSGLTDTQYF; DNA: TGCAGCGTAGCCCCTAGCGGACTCACAGATACGCAGTATTTT
J: TRBJ1-3; size: few; D: NA; V: TRBV28; CDR3: CASSLMAFVGSGNTIYF; DNA: TGTGCCAGCAGTTTAATGGCTTTCGTGGGCTCTGGAAACACCATATATTTT
J: TRBJ1-6; size: few; D: NA; V: TRBV12-3/TRBV12-4; CDR3: CASSLDGTAGEPPLHF; DNA: TGTGCCAGCAGTTTAGATGGTACGGCAGGGGAGCCACCCCTCCACTTT
J: TRBJ2-5; size: NA; D: NA; V: TRBV6-1; CDR3: CASNRAISKETQYF; DNA: TGTGCCAGCAACAGGGCCATCAGTAAAGAGACCCAGTACTTC
J: TRBJ2-7; size: many; D: NA; V: TRBV7-2; CDR3: CASSLVHEQYF; DNA: TGTGCCAGCAGCTTAGTCCACGAGCAGTACTTC
J: TRBJ1-2; size: NA; D: NA; V: TRBV23-1; CDR3: CAGGLQGNYGYTF; DNA: TGCGCCGGGGGCCTTCAGGGGAACTATGGCTACACCTTC
J: TRBJ2-2; size: many; D: TRBD1; V: TRBV6-2/TRBV6-3; CDR3: CAASYQDRVATGELFF; DNA: TGTGCCGCCAGCTATCAAGACAGGGTCGCCACCGGGGAGCTGTTTTTT
J: TRBJ2-7; size: few; D: NA; V: TRBV6-1; CDR3: CASSPDFPPIYEQYF; DNA: TGTGCCAGCAGTCCGGACTTTCCCCCCATCTACGAGCAGTACTTC
J: TRBJ2-5; size: NA; D: NA; V: TRBV7-3; CDR3: CASSAGNDETQYF; DNA: TGTGCCAGCTCCGCAGGGAATGACGAGACCCAGTACTTC
J: TRBJ2-7; size: NA; D: NA; V: TRBV6-6; CDR3: CASTRGTFEQYF; DNA: TGTGCCAGCACCCGCGGGACATTCGAGCAGTACTTC
J: TRBJ1-2; size: few; D: NA; V: TRBV6-1; CDR3: CASSPGNPEYYGYTF; DNA: TGTGCCAGCAGTCCAGGGAACCCTGAATACTATGGCTACACCTTC
J: TRBJ2-1; size: few; D: TRBD2; V: TRBV4-3; CDR3: CASSRQILAGSTNEQFF; DNA: TGCGCCAGCAGCCGACAAATACTAGCGGGGTCAACAAATGAGCAGTTCTTC
J: TRBJ2-7; size: once; D: TRBD2; V: TRBV10-3; CDR3: CAVKRDPSSYEQYF; DNA: TGTGCCGTAAAGCGGGACCCAAGCTCCTACGAGCAGTACTTC
J: TRBJ2-2; size: NA; D: NA; V: TRBV5-1; CDR3: CASSPATNTGELFF; DNA: TGCGCCAGCAGCCCAGCGACGAACACCGGGGAGCTGTTTTTT
J: TRBJ2-4; size: many; D: NA; V: TRBV6-2/TRBV6-3; CDR3: CASGSIIAKNIQYF; DNA: TGTGCCAGCGGCTCCATTATAGCCAAAAACATTCAGTACTTC
J: TRBJ2-5; size: NA; D: NA; V: TRBV29-1; CDR3: CSVARTIQETQYF; DNA: TGCAGCGTTGCAAGGACAATCCAAGAGACCCAGTACTTC
J: TRBJ1-2; size: few; D: NA; V: TRBV10-3; CDR3: CAINAGEYNYGYTF; DNA: TGTGCCATCAACGCAGGGGAATATAACTATGGCTACACCTTC